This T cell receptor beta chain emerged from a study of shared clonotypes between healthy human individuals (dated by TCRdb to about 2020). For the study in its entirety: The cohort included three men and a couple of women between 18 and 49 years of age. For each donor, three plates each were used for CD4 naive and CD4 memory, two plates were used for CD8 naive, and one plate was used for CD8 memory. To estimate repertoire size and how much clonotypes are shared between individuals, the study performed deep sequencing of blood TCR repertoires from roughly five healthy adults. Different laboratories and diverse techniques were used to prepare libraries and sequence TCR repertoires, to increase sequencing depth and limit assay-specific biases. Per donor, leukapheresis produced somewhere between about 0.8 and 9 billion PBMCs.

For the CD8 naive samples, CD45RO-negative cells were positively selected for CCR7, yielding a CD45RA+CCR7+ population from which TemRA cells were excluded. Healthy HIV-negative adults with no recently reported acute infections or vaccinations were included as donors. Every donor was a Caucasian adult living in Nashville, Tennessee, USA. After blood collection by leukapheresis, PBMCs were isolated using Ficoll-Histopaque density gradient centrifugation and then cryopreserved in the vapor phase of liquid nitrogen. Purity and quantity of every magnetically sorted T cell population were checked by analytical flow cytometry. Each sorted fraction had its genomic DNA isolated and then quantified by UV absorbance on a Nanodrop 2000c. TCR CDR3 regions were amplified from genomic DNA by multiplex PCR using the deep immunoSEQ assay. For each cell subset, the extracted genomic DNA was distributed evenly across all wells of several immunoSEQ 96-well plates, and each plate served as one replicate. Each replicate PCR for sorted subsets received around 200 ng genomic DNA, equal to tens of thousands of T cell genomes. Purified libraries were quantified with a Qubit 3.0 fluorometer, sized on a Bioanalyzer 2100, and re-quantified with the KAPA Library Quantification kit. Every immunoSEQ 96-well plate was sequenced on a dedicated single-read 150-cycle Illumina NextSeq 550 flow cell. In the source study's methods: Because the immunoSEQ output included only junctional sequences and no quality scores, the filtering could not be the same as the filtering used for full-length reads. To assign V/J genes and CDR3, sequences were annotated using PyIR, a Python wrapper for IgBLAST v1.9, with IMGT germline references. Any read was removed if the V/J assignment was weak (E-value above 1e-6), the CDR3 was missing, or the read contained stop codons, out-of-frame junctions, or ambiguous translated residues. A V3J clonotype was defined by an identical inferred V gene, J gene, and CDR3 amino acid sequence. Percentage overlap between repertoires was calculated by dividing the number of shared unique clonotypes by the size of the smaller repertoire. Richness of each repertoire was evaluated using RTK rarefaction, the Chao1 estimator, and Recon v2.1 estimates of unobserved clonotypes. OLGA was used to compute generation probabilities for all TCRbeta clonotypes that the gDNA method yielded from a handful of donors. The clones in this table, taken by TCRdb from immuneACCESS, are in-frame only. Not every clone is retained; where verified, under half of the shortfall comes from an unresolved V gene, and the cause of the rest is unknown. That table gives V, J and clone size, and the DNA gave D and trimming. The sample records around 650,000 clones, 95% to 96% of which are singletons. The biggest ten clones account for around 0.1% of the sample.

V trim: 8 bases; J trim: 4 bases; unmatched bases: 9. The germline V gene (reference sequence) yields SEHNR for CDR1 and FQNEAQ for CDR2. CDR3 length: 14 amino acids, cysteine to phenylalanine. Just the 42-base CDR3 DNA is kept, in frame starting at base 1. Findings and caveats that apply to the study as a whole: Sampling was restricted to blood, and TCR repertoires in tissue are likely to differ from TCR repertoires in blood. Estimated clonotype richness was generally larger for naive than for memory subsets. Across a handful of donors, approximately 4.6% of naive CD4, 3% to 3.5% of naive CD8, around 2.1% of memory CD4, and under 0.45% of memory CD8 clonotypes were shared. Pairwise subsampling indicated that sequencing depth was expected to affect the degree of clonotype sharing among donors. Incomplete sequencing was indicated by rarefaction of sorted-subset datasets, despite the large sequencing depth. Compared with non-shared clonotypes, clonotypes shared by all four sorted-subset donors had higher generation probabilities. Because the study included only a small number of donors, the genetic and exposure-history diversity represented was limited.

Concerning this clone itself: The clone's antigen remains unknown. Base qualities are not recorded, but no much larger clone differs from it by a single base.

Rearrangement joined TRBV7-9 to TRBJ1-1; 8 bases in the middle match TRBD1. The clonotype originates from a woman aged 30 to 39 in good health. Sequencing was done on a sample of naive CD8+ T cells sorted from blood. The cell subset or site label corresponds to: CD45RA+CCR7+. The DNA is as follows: TGTGCCAGCCAGCTAATTACAGGGGGCACTGAAGCTTTCTTT. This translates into CASQLITGGTEAFF.